The next 24 T cell receptor beta chains were all read from a single sample in a study of T cells expressing NK-cell markers (dated by TCRdb to about 2020). Receptors were amplified or captured by 5' RACE. Sequencing relied on an Illumina HiSeq 2000. Once TCRdb had reprocessed the reads, it stored one entry per CDR3 protein sequence and supplied no DNA. This sample's clone table shows about 180,000 distinct CDR3 sequences. Together, the top ten hold around 20% of the sample. The sample consisted of blood T cells: a sorted CD56 or NKG2C T cell subset, CD4+ or CD8+ T cells, or bulk PBMC T cells (not recorded which). These receptors all stem from a man aged 18 to 69 in good health.

The chain employs TRBV9 and TRBJ2-5; TCRdb selects TRBD2, and the lack of DNA leaves this call unchecked. Germline CDR1 reads SGDLS; CDR2 reads YYNGEE. The CDR3 totals 15 residues. CDR3 sequence reads: CASSEGLAEKETQYF.

The chain recombines TRBV5-1 with TRBJ1-6. There are 15 residues in the CDR3. Germline CDR1 reads SGHRS; CDR2 reads YFSETQ. The CDR3 sequence is CASSLALPSNSPLHF.

This sequence joins TRBV29-1 and TRBJ2-5; TCRdb proposes TRBD1, but this gene call is untestable without DNA. The length of the CDR3 is 14 residues. CDR1 and CDR2 (germline): SQVTM, ANQGSEA. The chain's CDR3 is CSVPTLSKPGAQYF.

This chain joins TRBV19 and TRBJ2-2; TCRdb designates TRBD1, a call that cannot be tested without DNA. This CDR3 contains 16 residues. Germline CDR1 is LNHDA and CDR2 is SQIVND (reference sequence). The CDR3 reads CASSIGLGGSTGELFF.

The rearrangement uses TRBV4-1 and TRBJ1-2; TCRdb indicates TRBD1, and absent DNA this call remains unverified. Per germline, CDR1 MGHRA and CDR2 YSYEKL. There are 14 residues in the CDR3. CDR3 protein: CASSQQGETGGYTF.

V usage is TRBV9 and J usage is TRBJ2-2; TCRdb picks TRBD1, but there is no DNA to check that call. The CDR3 is 17 amino acids. Germline V CDR1 and CDR2: SGDLS, YYNGEE. The CDR3 is CASSPKLQGGRTGELFF.

CDR3 sequence reads: CASSLGRLAGEQETQYF. The chain carries TRBV7-3 and TRBJ2-5; TCRdb gives TRBD2 as the D gene, but with no DNA this cannot be confirmed. Germline values: CDR1 SGHTA, CDR2 FQGTGA. This CDR3 has 17 residues.

Here the CDR3 reads CASSASTGEFTDTQYF. The V and J genes are TRBV27 and TRBJ2-3; TCRdb reports TRBD1, a call that lacks DNA to check it against. This CDR3 is built from 16 residues. CDR1 MNHEY and CDR2 SMNVEV come from the germline V gene (reference sequence).

The V call is TRBV7-9, the J call TRBJ2-2; TCRdb reports TRBD2, a call that lacks DNA to check it against. The CDR3 length is 16 residues. CDR1 is SEHNR and CDR2 is FQNEAQ in the germline V gene (reference sequence). The CDR3 spells CASSLEVTSPTGELFF. The full variable domain, in which reference TRBV7-9 and TRBJ2-2 provide the parts outside the CDR3, is DTGVSQNPRHKITKRGQNVTFRCDPISEHNRLYWYRQTLGQGPEFLTYFQNEAQLEKSRLLSDRFSAERPKGSFSTLEIQRTEQGDSAMYLCASSLEVTSPTGELFFGEGSRLTVL.

The V and J genes are TRBV6-1 and TRBJ1-4; TCRdb's D call, TRBD1, is unchecked because there is no DNA. The CDR3 runs to 14 residues. CDR1 and CDR2 (germline): MNHNS, SASEGT. This chain's CDR3 is CASSHQGASEKLFF.

The chain joins TRBV6-5 to TRBJ2-1; as DNA is missing, the TRBD2 call by TCRdb cannot be tested. The germline CDR1 and CDR2 sequences are MNHEY and SVGAGI. The CDR3 has 15 amino acids. The CDR3 here is CASSPGLAGGNEQFF.

The chain links TRBV6-5 to TRBJ2-1; TCRdb calls TRBD1, which cannot be checked without DNA. Germline lookup yields CDR1 MNHEY and CDR2 SVGAGI. The CDR3 sequence is 15 residues long. CDR3 loop: CASSSWGTEYNEQFF.

This sequence joins TRBV4-2 and TRBJ1-1; TCRdb selects TRBD1, and the lack of DNA leaves this call unchecked. Germline CDR1 reads LGHNA; CDR2 reads YNFKEQ. The CDR3 consists of 15 residues. The CDR3 loop is CASSYDSPMNTEAFF.

This sequence joins TRBV19 and TRBJ2-3. The CDR3 is 15 residues long. Looked up from germline, CDR1 is LNHDA and CDR2 is SQIVND (reference sequence). CDR3 sequence: CASSLQAFGTDTQYF.

J is TRBJ2-3 and V is TRBV12-3 or TRBV12-4; TCRdb calls TRBD1, which cannot be checked without DNA. The CDR3 extends over 15 amino acids. The CDR3 sequence is CASSLRRGSPDTQYF.

CDR3 in amino acids: CASSIRAGHNSPLHF. This chain uses TRBV21-1 with TRBJ1-6; the TCRdb call, TRBD1, lacks DNA for checking. TRBV21-1 is a pseudogene segment. The CDR3 has 15 residues.

The chain uses TRBV6-1 and TRBJ1-2; TCRdb selects TRBD1, and the lack of DNA leaves this call unchecked. Germline lookup yields CDR1 MNHNS and CDR2 SASEGT. The CDR3 covers 15 residues. The CDR3: CASSETRTGVYGYTF.

Considering frequency, this clonotype is medium-sized (0.01 to 0.1%). The chain couples TRBV6-5 to TRBJ2-1; TCRdb's D call, TRBD1, is unchecked because there is no DNA. Germline-derived CDR1 and CDR2 are MNHEY and SVGAGI. This CDR3 comprises 15 residues. CDR3: CASSPWGYSYNEQFF.

The CDR3 protein is CASSPSSGGTEAFF. The chain is built from TRBV5-5 and TRBJ1-1; TCRdb indicates TRBD1, and absent DNA this call remains unverified. The CDR3 covers 14 residues. Germline CDR1 SGHKS, CDR2 YYEKEE (reference sequence). Using reference TRBV5-5 and TRBJ1-1 for the parts outside the CDR3, the full variable domain is DAGVTQSPTHLIKTRGQQVTLRCSPISGHKSVSWYQQVLGQGPQFIFQYYEKEERGRGNFPDRFSARQFPNYSSELNVNALLLGDSALYLCASSPSSGGTEAFFGQGTRLTVV.

The chain combines TRBV13 with TRBJ2-5. The length of the CDR3 is 13 residues. In germline, CDR1 is PRHDT, CDR2 FYEKMQ (reference sequence). The CDR3 reads CASSFAEGETQYF.

V is TRBV18 and J is TRBJ2-5; TCRdb reports TRBD1, a call that lacks DNA to check it against. In germline, CDR1 is KGHSH, CDR2 LQKENI. The CDR3 covers 14 residues. CDR3 protein: CASSPPGSLETQYF.

The rearrangement joins TRBV7-9 to TRBJ2-2; the D call from TCRdb, TRBD1, cannot be confirmed without DNA. The CDR3 has 15 residues. Germline V gene lookup returns CDR1 SEHNR and CDR2 FQNEAQ (reference sequence). CDR3 protein: CASSSPEVFTGELFF.

The V gene is TRBV7-8, the J gene TRBJ2-7; TCRdb indicates TRBD1, and absent DNA this call remains unverified. CDR3 length: 18 amino acids. Germline V gives CDR1 SGHVS, CDR2 FQNEAQ. The chain's CDR3 is CASSLPGGGRTPSYEQYF. The variable domain in full, with the rest retrieved from reference TRBV7-8 and TRBJ2-7, is GAGVSQSPRYKVAKRGQDVALRCDPISGHVSLFWYQQALGQGPEFLTYFQNEAQLDKSGLPSDRFFAERPEGSVSTLKIQRTQQEDSAVYLCASSLPGGGRTPSYEQYFGPGTRLTVT.

The V call is TRBV9, the J call TRBJ2-1; there is no DNA to check the TCRdb D call of TRBD1. Germline CDR1 SGDLS, CDR2 YYNGEE. This CDR3 has 15 amino acids. The CDR3 sequence is CASSVWTGGSNEQFF.